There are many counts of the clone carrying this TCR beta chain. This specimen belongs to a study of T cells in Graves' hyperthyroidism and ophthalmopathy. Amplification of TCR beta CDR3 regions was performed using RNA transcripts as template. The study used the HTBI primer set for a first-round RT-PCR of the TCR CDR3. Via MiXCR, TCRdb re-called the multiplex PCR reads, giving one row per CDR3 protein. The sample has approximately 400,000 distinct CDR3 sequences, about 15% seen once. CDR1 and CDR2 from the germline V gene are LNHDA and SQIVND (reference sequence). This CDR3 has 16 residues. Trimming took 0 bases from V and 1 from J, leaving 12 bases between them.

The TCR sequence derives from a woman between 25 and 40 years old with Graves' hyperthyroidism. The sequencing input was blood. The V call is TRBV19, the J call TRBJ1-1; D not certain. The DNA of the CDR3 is TGTGCCAGTAGTATAGATCGAGCCGTAGGGAACACTGAAGCTTTCTTT. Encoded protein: CASSIDRAVGNTEAFF.